The sequence of this T cell receptor (beta chain) was determined in a study of post-analysis software for immune sequencing data. Study-level results: Among four to six TRBV segments more frequent in patients than controls were TRBV5-6, TRBV5-1 and TRBV20-1.

This clonotype was detected ten times or more. No antigen is known for it. Each TCR beta cDNA library carried unique molecular identifiers. TCRdb redid the calling of the PCR reads with MiXCR, one entry per CDR3 protein. This table has around 200,000 distinct CDR3 sequences, approximately 28% appearing once. CDR1 DFQATT and CDR2 SNEGSKA come from the germline V gene (reference sequence). The CDR3 runs to 13 residues. Losses at the gene ends were 5 bases for V and 6 bases for J; bases not matched to a gene: 9. Sequencing input: blood. The clonotype comes from a girl under 18 with multiple sclerosis. The rearrangement uses TRBV20-1 and TRBJ2-7; 8 nucleotides align to TRBD1. The CDR3 bases are TGCAGTGCTCTTGGGATACAGGGGGGCGAGCAGTACTTC. Encoded protein: CSALGIQGGEQYF.